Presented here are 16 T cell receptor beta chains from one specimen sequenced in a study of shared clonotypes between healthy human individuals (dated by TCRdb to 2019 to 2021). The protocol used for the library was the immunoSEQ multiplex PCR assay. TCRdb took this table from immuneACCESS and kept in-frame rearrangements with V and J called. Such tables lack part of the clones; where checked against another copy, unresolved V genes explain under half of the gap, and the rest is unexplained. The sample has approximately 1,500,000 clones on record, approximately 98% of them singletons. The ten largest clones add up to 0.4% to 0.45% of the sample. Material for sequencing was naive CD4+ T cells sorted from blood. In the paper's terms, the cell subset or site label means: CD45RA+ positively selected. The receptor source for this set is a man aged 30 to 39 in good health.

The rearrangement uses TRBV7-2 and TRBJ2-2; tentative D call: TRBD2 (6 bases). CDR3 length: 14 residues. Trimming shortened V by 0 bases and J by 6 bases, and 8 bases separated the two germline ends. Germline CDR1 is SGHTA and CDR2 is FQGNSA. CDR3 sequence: CASSLALAAGELFF. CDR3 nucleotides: TGTGCCAGCAGCTTAGCACTAGCCGCCGGGGAGCTGTTTTTT.

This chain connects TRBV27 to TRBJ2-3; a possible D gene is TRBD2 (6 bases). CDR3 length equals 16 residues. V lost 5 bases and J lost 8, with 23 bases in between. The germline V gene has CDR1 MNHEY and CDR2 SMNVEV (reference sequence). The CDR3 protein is CASSLSGLRVPSTQYF. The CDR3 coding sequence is TGTGCCAGCAGTCTTTCGGGACTCCGTGTCCCGAGTACGCAGTATTTT.

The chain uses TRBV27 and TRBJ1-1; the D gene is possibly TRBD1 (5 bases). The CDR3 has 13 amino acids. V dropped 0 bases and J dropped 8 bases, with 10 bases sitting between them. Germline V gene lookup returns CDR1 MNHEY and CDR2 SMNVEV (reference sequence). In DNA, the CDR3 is TGTGCCAGCAGTTTATCTCTTCGGGGGGAAGCTTTCTTT. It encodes CASSLSLRGEAFF.

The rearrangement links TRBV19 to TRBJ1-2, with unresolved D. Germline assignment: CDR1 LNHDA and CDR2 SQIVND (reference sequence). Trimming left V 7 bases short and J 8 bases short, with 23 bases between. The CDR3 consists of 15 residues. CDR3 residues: CASIFEHRLRGGYTF. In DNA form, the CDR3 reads TGTGCCAGTATTTTTGAGCATCGATTGAGAGGGGGCTACACCTTC.

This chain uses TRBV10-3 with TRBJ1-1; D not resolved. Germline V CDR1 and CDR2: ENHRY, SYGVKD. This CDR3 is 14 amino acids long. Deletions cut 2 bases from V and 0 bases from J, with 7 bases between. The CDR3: CAISETELNTEAFF. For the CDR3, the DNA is TGTGCCATCAGTGAGACAGAGCTGAACACTGAAGCTTTCTTT.

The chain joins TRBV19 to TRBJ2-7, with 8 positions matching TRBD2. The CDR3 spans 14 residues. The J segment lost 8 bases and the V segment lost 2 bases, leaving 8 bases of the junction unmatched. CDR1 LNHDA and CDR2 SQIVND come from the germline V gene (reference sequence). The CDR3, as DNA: TGTGCCAGTAGTATACAAGCGGGAGAGGTTCAGCAGTACTTC. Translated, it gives CASSIQAGEVQQYF. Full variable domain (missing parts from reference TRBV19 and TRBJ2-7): DGGITQSPKYLFRKEGQNVTLSCEQNLNHDAMYWYRQDPGQGLRLIYYSQIVNDFQKGDIAEGYSVSREKKESFPLTVTSAQKNPTAFYLCASSIQAGEVQQYFGPGTRLTVT.

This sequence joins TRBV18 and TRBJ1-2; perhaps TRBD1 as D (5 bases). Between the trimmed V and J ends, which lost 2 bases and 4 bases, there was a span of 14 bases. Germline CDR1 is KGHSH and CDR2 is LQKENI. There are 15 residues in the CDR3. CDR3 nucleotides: TGTGCCAGCTCACCAGGAAAGGGGACTAGCTATGGCTACACCTTC. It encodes CASSPGKGTSYGYTF.

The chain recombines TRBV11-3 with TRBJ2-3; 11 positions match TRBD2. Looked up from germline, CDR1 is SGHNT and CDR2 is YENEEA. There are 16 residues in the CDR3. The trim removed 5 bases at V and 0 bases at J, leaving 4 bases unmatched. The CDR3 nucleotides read TGTGCCAGCAGCCCCGGACTAGCGGGTAGCACAGATACGCAGTATTTT. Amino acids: CASSPGLAGSTDTQYF.

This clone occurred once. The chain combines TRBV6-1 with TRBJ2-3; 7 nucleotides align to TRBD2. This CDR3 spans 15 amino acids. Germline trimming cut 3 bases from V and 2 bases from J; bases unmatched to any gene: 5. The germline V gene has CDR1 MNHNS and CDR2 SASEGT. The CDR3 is CASSDQAGTTDTQYF. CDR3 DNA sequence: TGTGCCAGCAGTGATCAAGCGGGGACCACAGATACGCAGTATTTT.

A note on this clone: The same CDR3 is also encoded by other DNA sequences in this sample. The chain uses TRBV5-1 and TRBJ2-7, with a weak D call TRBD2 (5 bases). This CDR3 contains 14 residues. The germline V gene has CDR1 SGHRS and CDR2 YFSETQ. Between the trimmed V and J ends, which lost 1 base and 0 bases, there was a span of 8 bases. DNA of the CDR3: TGCGCCAGCAGCTTGTCTGGGAGCTCCTACGAGCAGTACTTC. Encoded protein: CASSLSGSSYEQYF. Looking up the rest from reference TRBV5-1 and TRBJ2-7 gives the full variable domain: KAGVTQTPRYLIKTRGQQVTLSCSPISGHRSVSWYQQTPGQGLQFLFEYFSETQRNKGNFPGRFSGRQFSNSRSEMNVSTLELGDSALYLCASSLSGSSYEQYFGPGTRLTVT.

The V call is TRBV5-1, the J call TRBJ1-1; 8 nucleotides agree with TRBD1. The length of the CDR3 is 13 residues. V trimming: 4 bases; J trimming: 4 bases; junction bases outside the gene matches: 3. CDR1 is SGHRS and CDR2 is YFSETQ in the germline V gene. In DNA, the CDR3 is TGCGCCAGCAGCCCCGACAGGGGCACTGAAGCTTTCTTT. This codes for CASSPDRGTEAFF.

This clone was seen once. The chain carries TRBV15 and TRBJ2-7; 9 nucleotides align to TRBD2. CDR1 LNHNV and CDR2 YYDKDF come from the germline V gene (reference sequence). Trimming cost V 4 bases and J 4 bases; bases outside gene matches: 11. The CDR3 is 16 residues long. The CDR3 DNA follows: TGTGCCACCAGCACCCAACAGACTAGCGGAGCGTACGAGCAGTACTTC. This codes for CATSTQQTSGAYEQYF. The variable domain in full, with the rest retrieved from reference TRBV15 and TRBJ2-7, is DAMVIQNPRYQVTQFGKPVTLSCSQTLNHNVMYWYQQKSSQAPKLLFHYYDKDFNNEADTPDNFQSRRPNTSFCFLDIRSPGLGDTAMYLCATSTQQTSGAYEQYFGPGTRLTVT.

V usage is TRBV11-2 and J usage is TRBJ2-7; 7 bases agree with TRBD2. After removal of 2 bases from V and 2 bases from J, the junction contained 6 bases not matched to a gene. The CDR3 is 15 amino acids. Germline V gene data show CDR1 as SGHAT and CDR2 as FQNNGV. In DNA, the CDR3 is TGTGCCAGCAGCTTACTGGTCGGGGGGACCTACGAGCAGTACTTC. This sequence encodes CASSLLVGGTYEQYF.

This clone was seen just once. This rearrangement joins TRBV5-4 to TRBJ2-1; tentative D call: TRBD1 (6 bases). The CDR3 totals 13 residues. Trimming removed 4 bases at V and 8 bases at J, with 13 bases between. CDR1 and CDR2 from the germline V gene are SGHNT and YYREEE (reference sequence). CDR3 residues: CASSPPGVDEQFF. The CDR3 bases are TGTGCCAGCAGCCCCCCAGGGGTCGATGAGCAGTTCTTC.

The CDR3 is CASSSTSVSSYNEQFF. CDR3 bases: TGTGCCAGCAGCTCGACTAGCGTTAGCTCCTACAATGAGCAGTTCTTC. The chain has TRBV5-5 and TRBJ2-1; 8 bases line up with TRBD2. This CDR3 is built from 16 residues. Germline CDR1 SGHKS, CDR2 YYEKEE (reference sequence). J lost 0 bases, V lost 3 bases, and 5 bases had no gene match. The full variable domain, rest sourced from reference TRBV5-5 and TRBJ2-1, is DAGVTQSPTHLIKTRGQQVTLRCSPISGHKSVSWYQQVLGQGPQFIFQYYEKEERGRGNFPDRFSARQFPNYSSELNVNALLLGDSALYLCASSSTSVSSYNEQFFGPGTRLTVL.

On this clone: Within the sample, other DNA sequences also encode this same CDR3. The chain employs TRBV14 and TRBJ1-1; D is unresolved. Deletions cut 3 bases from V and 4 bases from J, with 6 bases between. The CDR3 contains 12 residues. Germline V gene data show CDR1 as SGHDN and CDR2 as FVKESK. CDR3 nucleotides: TGTGCCAGCAGCCAGGTGAGCACTGAAGCTTTCTTT. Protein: CASSQVSTEAFF.